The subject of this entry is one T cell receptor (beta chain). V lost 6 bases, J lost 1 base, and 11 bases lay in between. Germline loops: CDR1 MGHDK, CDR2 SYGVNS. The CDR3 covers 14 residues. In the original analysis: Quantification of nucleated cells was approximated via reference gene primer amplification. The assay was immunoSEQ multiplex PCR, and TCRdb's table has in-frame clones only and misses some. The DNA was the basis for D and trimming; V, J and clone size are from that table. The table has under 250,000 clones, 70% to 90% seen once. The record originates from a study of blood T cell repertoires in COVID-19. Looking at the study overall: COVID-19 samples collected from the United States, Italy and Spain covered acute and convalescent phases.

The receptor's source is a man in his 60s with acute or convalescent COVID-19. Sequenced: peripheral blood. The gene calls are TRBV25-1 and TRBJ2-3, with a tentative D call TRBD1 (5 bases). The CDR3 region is CASREKTGTDTQYF. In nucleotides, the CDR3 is TGTGCCAGCAGGGAGAAGACAGGCACAGATACGCAGTATTTT.